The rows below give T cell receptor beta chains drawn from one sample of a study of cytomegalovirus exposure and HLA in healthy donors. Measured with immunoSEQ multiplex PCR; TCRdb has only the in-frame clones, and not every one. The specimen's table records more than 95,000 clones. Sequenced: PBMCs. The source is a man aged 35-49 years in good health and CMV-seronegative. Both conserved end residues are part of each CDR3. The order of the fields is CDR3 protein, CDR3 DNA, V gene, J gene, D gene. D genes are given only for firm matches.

CDR3aa: CASSRGQGTEAFF
CDR3nt: TGTGCCAGCTCACGGGGACAGGGGACTGAAGCTTTCTTT
v_gene: TRBV18
j_gene: TRBJ1-1
d_gene: TRBD1

CDR3aa: CASSRDRSYEQYF
CDR3nt: TGCGCCAGCAGCCGGGACAGATCCTACGAGCAGTACTTC
v_gene: TRBV4-3
j_gene: TRBJ2-7
d_gene: TRBD1

CDR3aa: CASSYAANEQYF
CDR3nt: TGTGCCAGCAGTTACGCGGCAAACGAGCAGTACTTC
v_gene: TRBV6-6
j_gene: TRBJ2-7
d_gene: NA

CDR3aa: CASTLRGQWGAETQYF
CDR3nt: TGTGCCAGCACCCTCCGGGGACAGTGGGGAGCGGAGACCCAGTACTTC
v_gene: TRBV2
j_gene: TRBJ2-5
d_gene: TRBD1

CDR3aa: CASGQGIYEQYF
CDR3nt: TGTGCCAGTGGACAGGGGATCTACGAGCAGTACTTC
v_gene: TRBV6-6
j_gene: TRBJ2-7
d_gene: TRBD1

CDR3aa: CASRLGLAGGYEQYF
CDR3nt: TGCGCCAGCAGGCTAGGACTAGCGGGAGGGTACGAGCAGTACTTC
v_gene: TRBV5-1
j_gene: TRBJ2-7
d_gene: TRBD2

CDR3aa: CASSLLRPGGSEQYF
CDR3nt: TGTGCCAGCAGCTTATTACGGCCAGGGGGGAGCGAGCAGTACTTC
v_gene: TRBV7-6
j_gene: TRBJ2-7
d_gene: NA

CDR3aa: CAISAVSGEQFF
CDR3nt: TGTGCCATCAGCGCTGTGTCGGGTGAGCAGTTCTTC
v_gene: TRBV10-3
j_gene: TRBJ2-1
d_gene: NA

CDR3aa: CASSGTGVFYGYTF
CDR3nt: TGTGCCAGCAGTGGGACAGGAGTCTTCTATGGCTACACCTTC
v_gene: TRBV2
j_gene: TRBJ1-2
d_gene: TRBD1

CDR3aa: CASRRTGIHPEAFF
CDR3nt: TGTGCCAGCAGACGTACAGGGATCCACCCTGAAGCTTTCTTT
v_gene: TRBV5-4
j_gene: TRBJ1-1
d_gene: NA

CDR3aa: CAIWDRENTGELFF
CDR3nt: TGTGCCATATGGGACAGGGAAAACACCGGGGAGCTGTTTTTT
v_gene: TRBV10-3
j_gene: TRBJ2-2
d_gene: TRBD1

CDR3aa: CASSELEASDSPLHF
CDR3nt: TGTGCCAGCAGTGAATTGGAGGCTTCGGATTCACCCCTCCACTTT
v_gene: TRBV2
j_gene: TRBJ1-6
d_gene: NA

CDR3aa: CASSDSSGITDTQYF
CDR3nt: TGTGCCAGCAGTGATTCTAGCGGGATCACAGATACGCAGTATTTT
v_gene: TRBV25-1
j_gene: TRBJ2-3
d_gene: TRBD2

CDR3aa: CASSVLAANYNEQFF
CDR3nt: TGCGCCAGCAGTGTGCTAGCGGCAAACTACAATGAGCAGTTCTTC
v_gene: TRBV10-2
j_gene: TRBJ2-1
d_gene: TRBD2

CDR3aa: CASSVLAGLGNEQFF
CDR3nt: TGTGCCAGCAGCGTACTAGCGGGGTTGGGGAATGAGCAGTTCTTC
v_gene: TRBV11-3
j_gene: TRBJ2-1
d_gene: TRBD2

CDR3aa: CASSGRLGVDQETQYF
CDR3nt: TGCGCCAGCAGCGGCAGGTTAGGGGTCGACCAAGAGACCCAGTACTTC
v_gene: TRBV5-1
j_gene: TRBJ2-5
d_gene: NA

CDR3aa: CASSRNTGISYEQYF
CDR3nt: TGTGCCAGCAGCAGAAATACAGGGATCAGCTACGAGCAGTACTTC
v_gene: TRBV2
j_gene: TRBJ2-7
d_gene: NA

CDR3aa: CASSSPLAGPPYNEQFF
CDR3nt: TGTGCCAGCAGCTCTCCATTAGCGGGGCCGCCCTACAATGAGCAGTTCTTC
v_gene: TRBV7-9
j_gene: TRBJ2-1
d_gene: TRBD2

CDR3aa: CASSFGRGIGTEAFF
CDR3nt: TGTGCCAGCAGCTTCGGGAGAGGGATCGGAACTGAAGCTTTCTTT
v_gene: TRBV5-4
j_gene: TRBJ1-1
d_gene: NA

CDR3aa: CASSLAIQGGNTEAFF
CDR3nt: TGCGCCAGCAGCTTGGCCATTCAGGGGGGGAACACTGAAGCTTTCTTT
v_gene: TRBV5-1
j_gene: TRBJ1-1
d_gene: TRBD1

CDR3aa: CASSARPTGSGNTIYF
CDR3nt: TGTGCCAGCAGCGCCAGACCGACAGGTTCTGGAAACACCATATATTTT
v_gene: TRBV9
j_gene: TRBJ1-3
d_gene: NA

CDR3aa: CASSLGQAGNTIYF
CDR3nt: TGTGCCAGCAGCTTAGGACAGGCTGGAAACACCATATATTTT
v_gene: TRBV7-9
j_gene: TRBJ1-3
d_gene: NA

CDR3aa: CASSESGTSGSSGELFF
CDR3nt: TGCGCCAGCAGTGAGTCGGGGACTAGCGGGAGTTCCGGGGAGCTGTTTTTT
v_gene: TRBV10-1
j_gene: TRBJ2-2
d_gene: TRBD2

CDR3aa: CASSPDRGPYEQYF
CDR3nt: TGTGCCAGCAGTCCAGACAGGGGACCCTACGAGCAGTACTTC
v_gene: TRBV2
j_gene: TRBJ2-7
d_gene: TRBD1

CDR3aa: CASSRGPAPGDTQYF
CDR3nt: TGTGCCAGCAGCAGAGGGCCAGCGCCGGGGGATACGCAGTATTTT
v_gene: TRBV7-2
j_gene: TRBJ2-3
d_gene: NA

CDR3aa: CASSQAATGGDYGYTF
CDR3nt: TGCGCCAGCAGCCAAGCCGCGACAGGGGGGGACTATGGCTACACCTTC
v_gene: TRBV4-1
j_gene: TRBJ1-2
d_gene: TRBD1

CDR3aa: CASSAETTVGRNIQYF
CDR3nt: TGTGCCAGCAGCGCCGAGACTACGGTGGGGAGGAACATTCAGTACTTC
v_gene: TRBV9
j_gene: TRBJ2-4
d_gene: NA

CDR3aa: CASRGGDRGRRGSYEQYF
CDR3nt: TGTGCCAGCAGGGGGGGGGACAGGGGTCGAAGGGGATCCTACGAGCAGTACTTC
v_gene: TRBV13
j_gene: TRBJ2-7
d_gene: TRBD1

CDR3aa: CSASGSPTDTQYF
CDR3nt: TGCAGCGCTAGCGGGAGCCCCACAGATACGCAGTATTTT
v_gene: TRBV29-1
j_gene: TRBJ2-3
d_gene: TRBD2

CDR3aa: CASSLRGLAGGEGEQFF
CDR3nt: TGTGCCAGCAGCTTAAGGGGACTAGCGGGAGGGGAGGGTGAGCAGTTCTTC
v_gene: TRBV7-3
j_gene: TRBJ2-1
d_gene: TRBD2

CDR3aa: CASSPSHRSNQPQHF
CDR3nt: TGTGCCAGCAGCCCATCTCACCGGAGCAATCAGCCCCAGCATTTT
v_gene: TRBV7-6
j_gene: TRBJ1-5
d_gene: NA

CDR3aa: CASSSGTPSYEQYF
CDR3nt: TGCGCCAGCAGCTCCGGGACACCCTCCTACGAGCAGTACTTC
v_gene: TRBV5-1
j_gene: TRBJ2-7
d_gene: NA

CDR3aa: CASTSPGLAISNEQFF
CDR3nt: TGTGCCAGCACCTCCCCGGGACTAGCAATATCCAATGAGCAGTTCTTC
v_gene: TRBV5-4
j_gene: TRBJ2-1
d_gene: TRBD2

CDR3aa: CASTSGIGGSLNNEQFF
CDR3nt: TGTGCCAGCACCTCCGGCATCGGCGGGAGCCTTAACAATGAGCAGTTCTTC
v_gene: TRBV27
j_gene: TRBJ2-1
d_gene: TRBD2

CDR3aa: CASSITGVPYEQYF
CDR3nt: TGTGCCAGTAGTATAACGGGGGTACCATACGAGCAGTACTTC
v_gene: TRBV19
j_gene: TRBJ2-7
d_gene: NA

CDR3aa: CASSVQRTDTQYF
CDR3nt: TGCGCCAGCAGTGTTCAGAGGACAGATACGCAGTATTTT
v_gene: TRBV10-2
j_gene: TRBJ2-3
d_gene: NA

CDR3aa: CASSHSGPEQFF
CDR3nt: TGTGCCAGCAGCCACAGCGGGCCTGAGCAGTTCTTC
v_gene: TRBV11-2
j_gene: TRBJ2-1
d_gene: NA

CDR3aa: CASSRGLATEQYF
CDR3nt: TGTGCCAGCAGTCGAGGACTAGCAACCGAGCAGTACTTC
v_gene: TRBV25-1
j_gene: TRBJ2-7
d_gene: TRBD2

CDR3aa: CASLGSVHEQYF
CDR3nt: TGCGCCAGCCTCGGTTCCGTCCACGAGCAGTACTTC
v_gene: TRBV10-1
j_gene: TRBJ2-7
d_gene: NA

CDR3aa: CASSTSGSYQETQYF
CDR3nt: TGTGCCAGCAGCACAAGCGGTTCGTACCAAGAGACCCAGTACTTC
v_gene: TRBV9
j_gene: TRBJ2-5
d_gene: NA

CDR3aa: CASSLPSGTSGLYEQYF
CDR3nt: TGTGCCAGCAGCTTACCCTCCGGGACTAGCGGTCTATACGAGCAGTACTTC
v_gene: TRBV11-3
j_gene: TRBJ2-7
d_gene: TRBD2

CDR3aa: CASSVTGTGPYGYTF
CDR3nt: TGTGCCAGCAGCGTAACCGGGACAGGGCCCTATGGCTACACCTTC
v_gene: TRBV11-2
j_gene: TRBJ1-2
d_gene: TRBD1

CDR3aa: CASSEGYRDRGIQYF
CDR3nt: TGTGCCAGCAGTGAAGGCTATCGGGACAGAGGCATTCAGTACTTC
v_gene: TRBV2
j_gene: TRBJ2-4
d_gene: TRBD1

CDR3aa: CASSSATGGGSQPQHF
CDR3nt: TGTGCCAGCAGCTCCGCCACAGGGGGCGGTTCTCAGCCCCAGCATTTT
v_gene: TRBV5-6
j_gene: TRBJ1-5
d_gene: TRBD1

CDR3aa: CASSPWTGTSYEQYF
CDR3nt: TGTGCCAGCAGTCCCTGGACCGGGACATCCTACGAGCAGTACTTC
v_gene: TRBV27
j_gene: TRBJ2-7
d_gene: NA

CDR3aa: CASSLTSTGRAKNIQYF
CDR3nt: TGCGCCAGCAGCCTCACCTCGACAGGGAGGGCCAAAAACATTCAGTACTTC
v_gene: TRBV5-1
j_gene: TRBJ2-4
d_gene: NA

CDR3aa: CASSEGRGRNTEAFF
CDR3nt: TGTGCCAGCAGTGAGGGCAGGGGCAGGAACACTGAAGCTTTCTTT
v_gene: TRBV6-1
j_gene: TRBJ1-1
d_gene: NA

CDR3aa: CASSLAVPGLAAQETQYF
CDR3nt: TGTGCCAGCAGCTTAGCAGTGCCGGGACTAGCGGCACAAGAGACCCAGTACTTC
v_gene: TRBV7-6
j_gene: TRBJ2-5
d_gene: TRBD2

CDR3aa: CASSLEGAYGYTF
CDR3nt: TGCGCCAGCAGCTTGGAAGGGGCCTATGGCTACACCTTC
v_gene: TRBV5-1
j_gene: TRBJ1-2
d_gene: NA

CDR3aa: CASRSSGRTDTQYF
CDR3nt: TGTGCCAGCAGATCTAGCGGGAGAACAGATACGCAGTATTTT
v_gene: TRBV6-6
j_gene: TRBJ2-3
d_gene: TRBD2

CDR3aa: CASYKGVSDEQFF
CDR3nt: TGTGCCAGCTATAAGGGAGTAAGTGATGAGCAGTTCTTC
v_gene: TRBV7-9
j_gene: TRBJ2-1
d_gene: NA

CDR3aa: CSVEKGGRGTDTQYF
CDR3nt: TGCAGCGTCGAAAAGGGAGGCAGGGGCACAGATACGCAGTATTTT
v_gene: TRBV29-1
j_gene: TRBJ2-3
d_gene: NA

CDR3aa: CASTSPHTGELFF
CDR3nt: TGTGCCAGCACTTCCCCCCACACCGGGGAGCTGTTTTTT
v_gene: TRBV2
j_gene: TRBJ2-2
d_gene: NA

CDR3aa: CASRGIRADTQYF
CDR3nt: TGTGCCAGCCGAGGGATTCGAGCAGATACGCAGTATTTT
v_gene: TRBV11-2
j_gene: TRBJ2-3
d_gene: NA

CDR3aa: CASSLAGTGGDEQYF
CDR3nt: TGCGCCAGCAGCTTGGCCGGGACAGGGGGGGACGAGCAGTACTTC
v_gene: TRBV5-1
j_gene: TRBJ2-7
d_gene: TRBD1